The 13 T cell receptor beta chains reported below all come from one sample, sequenced in a study of a mutant IDH1 vaccine in newly diagnosed glioma. These TCRs are of unknown antigen specificity. Sequencing was performed with immunoSEQ multiplex PCR; in TCRdb, only in-frame clones are kept and a portion is missing. The sample gives roughly 52,000 clones, approximately 81% of which show up once; approximately 4% is in the top ten. Time point of the sample: week 35, safety follow-up. Vaccination comprised doses that each held 300 ug of mutant IDH1 20-mer peptide, plus topical imiquimod. Sequencing was performed on PBMCs, taken from a glioma patient whose treatment included an IDH1 peptide vaccine. The receptors were sampled from a woman under 30 with glioma.

V gene TRBV27 combines with J gene TRBJ2-2; D not certain. CDR3 length: 13 amino acids. V gave up 3 bases and J gave up 8 bases, with 10 bases separating them. Germline lookup yields CDR1 MNHEY and CDR2 SMNVEV (reference sequence). The CDR3 nucleotides read TGTGCCAGCAGTTTTGGTGGGCCTGGGGAGCTGTTTTTT. Translated: CASSFGGPGELFF.

The rearrangement links TRBV27 to TRBJ2-7, with unresolved D. This CDR3 spans 13 amino acids. Germline assignment: CDR1 MNHEY and CDR2 SMNVEV (reference sequence). V was shortened by 6 bases and J by 1 base, with 10 bases between the two germline ends. CDR3 sequence (DNA): TGTGCCAGCAGCCAATATCGATCCTACGAGCAGTACTTC. Amino acids: CASSQYRSYEQYF.

V and J are TRBV11-3 and TRBJ2-5; 7 positions agree with TRBD2. J gave up 5 bases and V 3 bases, and 6 bases lay outside the gene matches. CDR3 length equals 14 residues. Germline V gene sequence: CDR1 SGHNT, CDR2 YENEEA. The CDR3 spells CASSFGLGRETQYF. Written as DNA, the CDR3 is TGTGCCAGCAGCTTCGGACTAGGGCGGGAGACCCAGTACTTC.

The genes are TRBV7-8 and TRBJ2-3, with unresolved D. This CDR3 comprises 14 residues. Trimming cost V 5 bases and J 2 bases, with 11 bases left between them. CDR1 SGHVS and CDR2 FQNEAQ come from the germline V gene. The CDR3 nucleotides are TGTGCCAGCAGCCTCCGGTCCCACACAGATACGCAGTATTTT. Protein: CASSLRSHTDTQYF.

The chain links TRBV7-6 to TRBJ2-1, with 8 bases identical to TRBD1. The V gene end was trimmed by 5 bases and the J gene end by 5 bases; junction bases not matched to a gene: 8. The germline V gene has CDR1 SGHVS and CDR2 FNYEAQ. This CDR3 is 15 amino acids long. The CDR3 region has the DNA TGTGCCAGCAGCCCCCGGACAGGGTACAACAATGAGCAGTTCTTC. Protein product: CASSPRTGYNNEQFF.

The V call is TRBV7-8, the J call TRBJ2-3, with 12 nucleotides matching TRBD1. The V gene end was trimmed by 6 bases and the J gene end by 2 bases; junction bases not matched to a gene: 6. CDR1 is SGHVS, CDR2 FQNEAQ, per germline. CDR3 length: 16 amino acids. This CDR3 reads CASSHRDRGPTDTQYF. The CDR3, as DNA: TGTGCCAGCAGTCATCGGGACAGGGGGCCCACAGATACGCAGTATTTT. The full variable domain, in which reference TRBV7-8 and TRBJ2-3 provide the parts outside the CDR3, is GAGVSQSPRYKVAKRGQDVALRCDPISGHVSLFWYQQALGQGPEFLTYFQNEAQLDKSGLPSDRFFAERPEGSVSTLKIQRTQQEDSAVYLCASSHRDRGPTDTQYFGPGTRLTVL.

This chain uses TRBV7-9 with TRBJ2-2; TRBD2 aligns across 7 bases. The CDR3 contains 15 residues. CDR1 is SEHNR, CDR2 FQNEAQ, per germline (reference sequence). V shed 5 bases and J 2 bases; nucleotides not matched to a gene: 5. This chain's CDR3 is CASSLSGANTGELFF. The CDR3 nucleotides read TGTGCCAGCAGCCTCAGCGGGGCCAACACCGGGGAGCTGTTTTTT.

This rearrangement joins TRBV6-1 to TRBJ1-4; TRBD1 matches 12 bases. Trimming cost V 1 base and J 7 bases; bases outside gene matches: 10. This CDR3 is built from 18 residues. CDR1 and CDR2 (germline): MNHNS, SASEGT. The CDR3 DNA follows: TGTGCCAGCAGTGAAGGGGGGACAGGGGGCTCGGTAATTGAAAAACTGTTTTTT. This gives the protein CASSEGGTGGSVIEKLFF.

This clone appeared a few times. V and J are TRBV16 and TRBJ1-2; perhaps TRBD1 as D (5 bases). Trimming removed 4 bases from V and 6 bases from J, with 12 bases in between. Germline-derived CDR1 and CDR2 are KGHSY and FQNENV. The CDR3 consists of 13 residues. In nucleotides, the CDR3 is TGTGCCAGCAGCCCCCGAGGGGCAGATGGCTACACCTTC. It encodes CASSPRGADGYTF.

This chain connects TRBV10-3 to TRBJ2-5, with unresolved D. There are 12 residues in the CDR3. Germline CDR1 ENHRY, CDR2 SYGVKD. Trimming stripped 4 bases from V and 3 bases from J, with 6 bases between. The CDR3 region has the DNA TGTGCCATCAGTGGTAACGAAGAGACCCAGTACTTC. Translating gives CAISGNEETQYF.

The chain links TRBV27 to TRBJ2-5; D may correspond to TRBD1 or TRBD2 (5 bases each). The CDR3 is 15 residues long. Looked up from germline, CDR1 is MNHEY and CDR2 is SMNVEV (reference sequence). Trimming pared 5 bases from V and 6 bases from J, leaving 19 bases between. The CDR3 protein is CASSPLLLGPKTQYF. The CDR3, as DNA: TGTGCCAGCAGTCCACTCCTACTGGGACCCAAGACCCAGTACTTC.

The sample holds one count of this clone. The chain uses TRBV7-9 and TRBJ1-4; no firm D call. There are 17 residues in the CDR3. Germline V gives CDR1 SEHNR, CDR2 FQNEAQ (reference sequence). Trimming stripped 1 base from V and 2 bases from J, with 14 bases between. The CDR3 spells CASSLGHRLGTNEKLFF. CDR3 sequence (DNA): TGTGCCAGCAGCTTAGGCCACCGCCTGGGGACTAATGAAAAACTGTTTTTT.

The rearrangement uses TRBV6-5 and TRBJ1-5; D remains unclear. The CDR3 is made up of 15 amino acids. The V end lost 0 bases, the J end lost 2 bases, and 8 bases lay between the germline ends. Germline CDR1 is MNHEY and CDR2 is SVGAGI. The CDR3 sequence: CASSYSWAGNQPQHF. The CDR3 DNA sequence: TGTGCCAGCAGTTACTCGTGGGCTGGCAATCAGCCCCAGCATTTT.